These T cell receptor beta chains were read from a single sample in a study of tumor and adjacent non-tumor tissue in lung cancer. TCRdb analysed the multiplex PCR reads with MiXCR anew, one entry per CDR3 protein. In the table there are approximately 120,000 distinct CDR3 sequences, 60% to 80% of which are singletons. The source material was distant non-tumor lung tissue. The receptors were sampled from a man between 60 and 75 years old with non-small cell lung cancer. Both conserved end residues are part of each CDR3. The D gene is left open where the match is weak. The listing skips clone size in some rows; elsewhere it reads once, few, many or a size class.

j_gene	abundance	d_gene	v_gene	CDR3nt	CDR3aa
TRBJ2-2	NA	TRBD1	TRBV29-1	TGCAGCGCTGCGGGTGGCAGGGGGAACACCGTGGAGCCGTTTTTT	CSAAGGRGNTVEPFF
TRBJ2-1	NA	TRBD2	TRBV6-5	TGTGCCAGCAGTTACCCTAACGGACTAGCGGGTGGTATTGAGCAGTTCTTC	CASSYPNGLAGGIEQFF
TRBJ1-1	many	NA	TRBV6-5	TGTGCCAGCAGTTATCAGGTGAACACTGAAGCTTTCTTT	CASSYQVNTEAFF
TRBJ2-1	NA	NA	TRBV11-3	TGTGCCAGCAGCTTAGCCAGCTGCAACTACAATGAGCGGTTCTTC	CASSLASCNYNERFF
TRBJ1-5	few	NA	TRBV6-1	NA	CASGEFGTGILSNQPQDF
TRBJ2-2	few	NA	TRBV7-8	TGTGTCAGCATGTCGGGAACGGGCACCCGGGAGCTGTTTTTT	CVSMSGTGTRELFF
TRBJ1-2	once	NA	TRBV6-5	TGTGCCAGCAGTTCACAGGGAATTCAGGGCTACACCTTC	CASSSQGIQGYTF
TRBJ2-1	NA	TRBD2	TRBV11-2	TGTGCCGGCAGCTTGGAGGGACTAGCGGGAACAGGATACAATGAGCAATTCTTC	CAGSLEGLAGTGYNEQFF
TRBJ2-7	once	NA	TRBV4-2	TGTGCCAGTAGCCAAGTTGGAGTGGGGGGGCTGGAGTACGAGCAGTACTTC	CASSQVGVGGLEYEQYF
TRBJ1-5	many	NA	TRBV28	TGTGCCAGCAGGTCTCTTGGGCAGCCCCAGCATTTT	CASRSLGQPQHF
TRBJ2-1	NA	NA	TRBV6-2/TRBV6-3	TGTGCCAGCATATCCCCCGGGGGTGGGTGCTACAATGAGCAGTTCTTC	CASISPGGGCYNEQFF
TRBJ2-7	many	NA	TRBV29-1	TGCAGCGTTGAAGCCGGGGGCAGTCAGTACTTC	CSVEAGGSQYF
TRBJ2-1	few	TRBD2	TRBV20-1	TGCAGTGCTAGAGGGTTCGGGACTACATTCGATGAGCAGTTCTTC	CSARGFGTTFDEQFF
TRBJ2-3	NA	NA	TRBV24-1	TGTGCCACCAGTGATTTCGGGGCCCAGGGCACAGATACGCAGTATTTT	CATSDFGAQGTDTQYF
TRBJ2-7	NA	TRBD1	TRBV5-1	TGCGCCAGCAGTGAGACAGGGGCGGAATCCGACGAGCAGTACTTC	CASSETGAESDEQYF
TRBJ2-5	once	TRBD1	TRBV25-1	TGTGCCAGCAGTGAATTTTTGACAGGGCAAGAGACCCAGTACTTC	CASSEFLTGQETQYF
TRBJ1-1	NA	NA	TRBV12-3/TRBV12-4	TGTGCCAGCAGCACCCAGGGGACCAGCACTGAAGCTTTCTTT	CASSTQGTSTEAFF
TRBJ2-3	few	NA	TRBV20-1	TGCAGTGCCCTAACGCAGGGCAGCACAGTTACGCAGTATTTT	CSALTQGSTVTQYF
TRBJ2-2	many	NA	TRBV12-3/TRBV12-4	TGTGCCAGCTGTGTAGGGCTCACCGGGGAGCTGTTTTTT	CASCVGLTGELFF
TRBJ1-5	NA	NA	TRBV7-9	TGTGCCAACTCCACCGGGGGGGATGGCCAGCCCCAGAATTTT	CANSTGGDGQPQNF
TRBJ1-4	NA	TRBD1	TRBV11-2	TGTGCCGACAGCTCGAGGACAGGGTGGGGTGAAAAACTGTTTTTT	CADSSRTGWGEKLFF
TRBJ1-1	NA	NA	TRBV11-2	TGTGCCAGCAGCTTACGAGACAGTACTGAAGCTTTCTTT	CASSLRDSTEAFF